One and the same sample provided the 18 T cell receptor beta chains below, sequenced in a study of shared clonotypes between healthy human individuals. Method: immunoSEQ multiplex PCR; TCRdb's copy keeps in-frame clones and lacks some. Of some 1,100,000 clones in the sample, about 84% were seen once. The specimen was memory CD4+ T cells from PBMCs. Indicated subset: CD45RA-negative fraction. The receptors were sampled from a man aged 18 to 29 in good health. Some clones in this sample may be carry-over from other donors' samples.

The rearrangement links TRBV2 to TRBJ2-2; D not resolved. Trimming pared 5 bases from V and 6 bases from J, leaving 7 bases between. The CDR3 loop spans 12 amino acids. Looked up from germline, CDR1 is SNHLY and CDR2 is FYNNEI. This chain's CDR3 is CASSSESGELFF. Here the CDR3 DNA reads TGTGCCAGCAGTTCAGAGTCCGGGGAGCTGTTTTTT.

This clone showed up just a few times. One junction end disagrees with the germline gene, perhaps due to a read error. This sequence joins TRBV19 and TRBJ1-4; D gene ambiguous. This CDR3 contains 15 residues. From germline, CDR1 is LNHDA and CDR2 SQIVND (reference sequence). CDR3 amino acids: CASGNWYSTDEKLFF. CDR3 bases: TGTGCCAGTGGGAATTGGTACTCAACTGATGAAAAACTGTTTTTT.

CDR3 amino acids: CASSEGGAGGEKLFF. As DNA, the CDR3 is TGTGCCAGCAGTGAAGGGGGGGCCGGAGGTGAAAAACTGTTTTTT. J is TRBJ1-4 and V is TRBV2; the D gene is possibly TRBD1 (6 bases). This CDR3 comprises 15 residues. Germline assignment: CDR1 SNHLY and CDR2 FYNNEI. The V end lost 1 base, the J end lost 7 bases, and 13 bases lay between the germline ends.

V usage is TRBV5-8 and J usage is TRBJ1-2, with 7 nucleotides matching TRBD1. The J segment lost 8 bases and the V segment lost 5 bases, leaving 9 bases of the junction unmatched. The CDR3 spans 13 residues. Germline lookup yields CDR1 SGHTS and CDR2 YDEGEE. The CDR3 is CASSPAQGGGYTF. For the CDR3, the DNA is TGTGCCAGCAGTCCCGCTCAGGGGGGCGGCTACACCTTC. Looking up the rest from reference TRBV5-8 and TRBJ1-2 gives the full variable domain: EAGVTQSPTHLIKTRGQQATLRCSPISGHTSVYWYQQALGLGLQFLLWYDEGEERNRGNFPPRFSGRQFPNYSSELNVNALELEDSALYLCASSPAQGGGYTFGSGTRLTVV.

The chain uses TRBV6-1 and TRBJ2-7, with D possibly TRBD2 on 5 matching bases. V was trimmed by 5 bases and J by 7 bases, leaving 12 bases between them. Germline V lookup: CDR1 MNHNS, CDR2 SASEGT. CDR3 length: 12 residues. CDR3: CASSWARGEQYF. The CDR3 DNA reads TGTGCCAGCAGTTGGGCCCGGGGAGAGCAGTACTTC.

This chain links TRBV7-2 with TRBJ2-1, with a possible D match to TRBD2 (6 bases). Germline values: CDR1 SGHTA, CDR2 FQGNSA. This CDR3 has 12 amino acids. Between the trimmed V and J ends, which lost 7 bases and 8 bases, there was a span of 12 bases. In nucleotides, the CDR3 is TGTGCCAGCAACCCGGGAGCAGATGAGCAGTTCTTC. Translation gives CASNPGADEQFF.

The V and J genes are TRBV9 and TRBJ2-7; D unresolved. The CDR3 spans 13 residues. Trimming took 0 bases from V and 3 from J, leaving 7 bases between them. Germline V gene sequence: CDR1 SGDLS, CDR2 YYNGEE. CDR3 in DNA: TGTGCCAGCAGCGTAGCGGCAGACTACGAGCAGTACTTC. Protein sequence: CASSVAADYEQYF.

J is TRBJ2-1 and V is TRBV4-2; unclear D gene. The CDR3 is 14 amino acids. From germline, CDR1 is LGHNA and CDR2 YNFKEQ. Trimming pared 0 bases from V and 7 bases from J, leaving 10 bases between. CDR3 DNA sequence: TGTGCCAGCAGCCAAGATGAGCGAGAGAATGAGCAGTTCTTC. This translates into CASSQDERENEQFF.

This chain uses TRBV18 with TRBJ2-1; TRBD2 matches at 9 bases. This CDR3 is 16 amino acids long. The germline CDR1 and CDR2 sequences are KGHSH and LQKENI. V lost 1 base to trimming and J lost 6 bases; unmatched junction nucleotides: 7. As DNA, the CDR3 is TGTGCCAGCTCACCACGGATAGCGGGAGCACGCAATGAGCAGTTCTTC. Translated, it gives CASSPRIAGARNEQFF. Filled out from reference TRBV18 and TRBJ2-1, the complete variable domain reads NAGVMQNPRHLVRRRGQEARLRCSPMKGHSHVYWYRQLPEEGLKFMVYLQKENIIDESGMPKERFSAEFPKEGPSILRIQQVVRGDSAAYFCASSPRIAGARNEQFFGPGTRLTVL.

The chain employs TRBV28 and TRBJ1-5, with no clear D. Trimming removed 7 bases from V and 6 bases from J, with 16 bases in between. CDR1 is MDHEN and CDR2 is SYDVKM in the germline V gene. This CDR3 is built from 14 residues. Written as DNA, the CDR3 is TGTGCCAGCACCCTCTCCTCTCGGGGTCAGCCCCAGCATTTT. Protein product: CASTLSSRGQPQHF.

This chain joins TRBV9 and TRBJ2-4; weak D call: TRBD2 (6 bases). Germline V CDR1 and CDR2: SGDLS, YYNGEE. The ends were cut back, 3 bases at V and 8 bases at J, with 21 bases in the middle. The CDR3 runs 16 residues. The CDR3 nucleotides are TGTGCCAGCAGCGCCCAAGGGAAGGGGAGGATAGACATTCAGTACTTC. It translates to CASSAQGKGRIDIQYF.

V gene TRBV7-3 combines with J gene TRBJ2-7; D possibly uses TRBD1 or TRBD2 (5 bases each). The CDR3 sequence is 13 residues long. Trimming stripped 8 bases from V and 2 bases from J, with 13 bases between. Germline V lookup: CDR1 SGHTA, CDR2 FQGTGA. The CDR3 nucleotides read TGTGCCAGCGCAATGGGGGAAACCTACGAGCAGTACTTC. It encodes CASAMGETYEQYF.

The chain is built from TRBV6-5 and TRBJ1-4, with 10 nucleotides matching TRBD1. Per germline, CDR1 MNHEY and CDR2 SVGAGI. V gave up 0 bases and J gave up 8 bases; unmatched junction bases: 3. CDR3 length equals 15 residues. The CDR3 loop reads CASSYSTGGSEKLFF. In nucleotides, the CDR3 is TGTGCCAGCAGTTACTCGACAGGGGGCAGCGAAAAACTGTTTTTT.

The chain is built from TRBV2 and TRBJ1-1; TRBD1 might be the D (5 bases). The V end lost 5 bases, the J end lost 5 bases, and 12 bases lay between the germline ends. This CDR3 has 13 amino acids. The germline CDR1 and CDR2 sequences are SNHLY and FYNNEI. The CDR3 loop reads CASSLPGWTEAFF. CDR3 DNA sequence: TGTGCCAGCAGTCTGCCAGGGTGGACTGAAGCTTTCTTT.

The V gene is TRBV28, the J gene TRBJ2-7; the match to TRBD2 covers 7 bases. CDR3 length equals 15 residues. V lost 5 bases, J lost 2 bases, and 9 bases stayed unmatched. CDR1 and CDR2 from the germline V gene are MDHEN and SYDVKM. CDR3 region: CASSQEDAGAYEQYF. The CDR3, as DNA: TGTGCCAGCAGTCAGGAGGATGCGGGAGCCTACGAGCAGTACTTC.

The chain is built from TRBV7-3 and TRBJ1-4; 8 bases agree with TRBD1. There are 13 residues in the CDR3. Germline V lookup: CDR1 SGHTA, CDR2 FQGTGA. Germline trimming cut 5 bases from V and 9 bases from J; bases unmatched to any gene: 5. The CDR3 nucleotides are TGTGCCAGCAGCGAAGGACAGGGACAAAAACTGTTTTTT. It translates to CASSEGQGQKLFF.

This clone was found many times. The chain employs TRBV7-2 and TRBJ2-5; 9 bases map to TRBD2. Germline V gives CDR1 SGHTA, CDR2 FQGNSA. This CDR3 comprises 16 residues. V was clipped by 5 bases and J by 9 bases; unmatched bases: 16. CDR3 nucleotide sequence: TGTGCCAGCAGCCCCCGGTTGGCTAGCGGGACCCAGGCCCAGTACTTC. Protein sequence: CASSPRLASGTQAQYF. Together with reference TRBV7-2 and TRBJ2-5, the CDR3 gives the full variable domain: GAGVSQSPSNKVTEKGKDVELRCDPISGHTALYWYRQSLGQGLEFLIYFQGNSAPDKSGLPSDRFSAERTGGSVSTLTIQRTQQEDSAVYLCASSPRLASGTQAQYFGPGTRLLVL.

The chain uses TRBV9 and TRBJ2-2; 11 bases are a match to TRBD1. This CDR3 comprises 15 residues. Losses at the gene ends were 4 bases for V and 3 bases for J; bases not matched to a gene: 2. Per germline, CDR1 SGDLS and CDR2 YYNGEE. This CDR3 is CASSTGQGDTGELFF. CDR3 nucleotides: TGTGCCAGCAGCACGGGACAGGGGGACACCGGGGAGCTGTTTTTT.